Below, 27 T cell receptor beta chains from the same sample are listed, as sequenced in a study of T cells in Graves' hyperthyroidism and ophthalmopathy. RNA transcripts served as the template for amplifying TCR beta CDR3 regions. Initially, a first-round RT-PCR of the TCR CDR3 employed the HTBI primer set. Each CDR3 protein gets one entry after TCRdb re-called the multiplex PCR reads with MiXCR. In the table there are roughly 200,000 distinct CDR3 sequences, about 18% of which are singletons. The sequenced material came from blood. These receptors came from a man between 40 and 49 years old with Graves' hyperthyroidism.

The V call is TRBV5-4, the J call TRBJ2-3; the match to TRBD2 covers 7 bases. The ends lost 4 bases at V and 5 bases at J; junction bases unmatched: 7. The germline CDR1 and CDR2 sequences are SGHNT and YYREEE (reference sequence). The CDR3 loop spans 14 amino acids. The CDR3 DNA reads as TGTGCCAGCAGCCCGGGCGGGGGTGGAGATACGCAGTATTTT. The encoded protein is CASSPGGGGDTQYF.

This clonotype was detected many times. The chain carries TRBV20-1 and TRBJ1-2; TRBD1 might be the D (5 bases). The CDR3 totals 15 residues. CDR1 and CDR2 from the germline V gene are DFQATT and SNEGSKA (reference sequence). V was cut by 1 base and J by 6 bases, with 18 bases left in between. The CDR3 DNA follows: TGCAGTGCTAGAGCTTGGGGTACAGGCGGGGATGGCTACACCTTC. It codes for CSARAWGTGGDGYTF.

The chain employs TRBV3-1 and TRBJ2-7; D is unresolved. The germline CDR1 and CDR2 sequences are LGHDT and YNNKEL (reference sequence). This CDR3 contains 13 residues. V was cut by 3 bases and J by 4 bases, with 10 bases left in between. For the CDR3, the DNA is TGTGCCAGCAGCCACCTGCTCGGGTACGAGCAGTACTTC. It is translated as CASSHLLGYEQYF.

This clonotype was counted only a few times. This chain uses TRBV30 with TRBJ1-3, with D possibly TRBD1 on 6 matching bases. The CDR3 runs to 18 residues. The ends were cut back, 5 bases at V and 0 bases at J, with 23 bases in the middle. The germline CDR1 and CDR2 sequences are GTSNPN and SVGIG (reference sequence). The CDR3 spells CAWFSGVLLRLSGNTIYF. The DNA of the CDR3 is TGTGCCTGGTTCTCAGGGGTCCTACTCCGACTCTCTGGAAACACCATATATTTT.

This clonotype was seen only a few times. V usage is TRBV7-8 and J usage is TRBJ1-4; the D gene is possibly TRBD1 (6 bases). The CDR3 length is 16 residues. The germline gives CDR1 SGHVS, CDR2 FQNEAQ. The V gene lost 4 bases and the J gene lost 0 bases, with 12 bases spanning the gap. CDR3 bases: TGTGCCAGCAGCTCTTGGACAGTTGCAACTAATGAAAAACTGTTTTTT. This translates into CASSSWTVATNEKLFF.

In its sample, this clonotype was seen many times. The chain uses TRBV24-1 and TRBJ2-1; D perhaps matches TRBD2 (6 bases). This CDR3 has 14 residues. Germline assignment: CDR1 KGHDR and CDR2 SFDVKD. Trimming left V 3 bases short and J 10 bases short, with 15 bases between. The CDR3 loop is CATSDGDSEREQFF. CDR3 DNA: TGTGCCACCAGTGATGGGGACTCCGAGAGGGAGCAGTTCTTC.

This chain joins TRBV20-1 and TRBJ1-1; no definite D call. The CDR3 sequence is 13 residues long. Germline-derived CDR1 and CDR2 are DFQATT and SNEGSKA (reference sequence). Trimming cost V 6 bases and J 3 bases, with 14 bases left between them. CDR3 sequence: CSAARRVDTEAFF. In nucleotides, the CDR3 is TGCAGTGCCGCACGGCGTGTGGACACTGAAGCTTTCTTT.

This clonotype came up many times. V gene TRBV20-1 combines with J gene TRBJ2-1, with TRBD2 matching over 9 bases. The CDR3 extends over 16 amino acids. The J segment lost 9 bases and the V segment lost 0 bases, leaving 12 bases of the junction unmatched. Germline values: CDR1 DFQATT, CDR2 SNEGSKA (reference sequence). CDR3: CSARDPSGSGGTEQFF. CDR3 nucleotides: TGCAGTGCTAGAGATCCTTCAGGTAGCGGGGGCACTGAGCAGTTCTTC.

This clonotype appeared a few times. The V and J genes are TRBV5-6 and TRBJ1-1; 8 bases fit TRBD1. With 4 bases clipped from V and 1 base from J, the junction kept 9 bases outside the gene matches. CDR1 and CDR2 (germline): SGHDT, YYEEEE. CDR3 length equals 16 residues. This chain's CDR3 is CASSPLKQGGNTEAFF. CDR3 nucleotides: TGTGCCAGCAGCCCTTTAAAACAGGGGGGGAACACTGAAGCTTTCTTT.

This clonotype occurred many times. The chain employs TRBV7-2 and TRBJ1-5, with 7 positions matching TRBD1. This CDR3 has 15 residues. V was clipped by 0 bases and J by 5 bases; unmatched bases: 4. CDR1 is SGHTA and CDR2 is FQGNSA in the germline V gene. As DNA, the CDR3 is TGTGCCAGCAGCTTAGCGGTAGGGGGCGATCAGCCCCAGCATTTT. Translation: CASSLAVGGDQPQHF. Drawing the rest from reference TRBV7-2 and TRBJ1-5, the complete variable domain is GAGVSQSPSNKVTEKGKDVELRCDPISGHTALYWYRQSLGQGLEFLIYFQGNSAPDKSGLPSDRFSAERTGGSVSTLTIQRTQQEDSAVYLCASSLAVGGDQPQHFGDGTRLSIL.

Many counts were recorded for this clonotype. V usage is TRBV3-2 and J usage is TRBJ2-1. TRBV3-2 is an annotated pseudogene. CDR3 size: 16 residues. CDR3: CASPPSGRQSYNEQFF. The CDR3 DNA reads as TGTGCCAGTCCACCTTCCGGAAGGCAATCCTACAATGAGCAGTTCTTC.

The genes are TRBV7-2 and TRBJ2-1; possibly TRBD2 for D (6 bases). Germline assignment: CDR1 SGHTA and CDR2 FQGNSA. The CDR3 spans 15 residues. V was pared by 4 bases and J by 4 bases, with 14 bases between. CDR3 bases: TGTGCCAGCAGCTCCACGGGACTGGGATACAATGAGCAGTTCTTC. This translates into CASSSTGLGYNEQFF.

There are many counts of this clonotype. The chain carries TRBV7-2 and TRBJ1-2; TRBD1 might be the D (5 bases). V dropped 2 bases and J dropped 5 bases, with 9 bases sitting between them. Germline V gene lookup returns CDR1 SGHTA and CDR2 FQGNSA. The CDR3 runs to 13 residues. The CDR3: CASSLPGTYGYTF. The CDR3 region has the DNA TGTGCCAGCAGCTTACCCGGGACTTATGGCTACACCTTC.

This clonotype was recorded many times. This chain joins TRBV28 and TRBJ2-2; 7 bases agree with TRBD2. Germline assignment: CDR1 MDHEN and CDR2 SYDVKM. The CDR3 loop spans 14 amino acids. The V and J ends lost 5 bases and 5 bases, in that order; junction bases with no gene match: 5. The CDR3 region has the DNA TGTGCCAGCAGTGACCTCGGGGGGACCGGGGAGCTGTTTTTT. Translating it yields CASSDLGGTGELFF.

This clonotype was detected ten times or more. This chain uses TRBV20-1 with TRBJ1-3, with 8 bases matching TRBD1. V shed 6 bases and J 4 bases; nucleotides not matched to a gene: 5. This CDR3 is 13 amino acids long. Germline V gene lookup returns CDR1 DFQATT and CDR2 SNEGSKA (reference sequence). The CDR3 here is CSALWDRGNTIYF. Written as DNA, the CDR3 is TGCAGTGCGCTTTGGGACAGGGGAAACACCATATATTTT.

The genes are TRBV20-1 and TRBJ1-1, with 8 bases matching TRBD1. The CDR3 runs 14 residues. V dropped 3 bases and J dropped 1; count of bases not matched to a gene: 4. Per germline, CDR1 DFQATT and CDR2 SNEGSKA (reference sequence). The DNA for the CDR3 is TGCAGTGCTAGCCAGGGGGCGCAGAACACTGAAGCTTTCTTT. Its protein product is CSASQGAQNTEAFF.

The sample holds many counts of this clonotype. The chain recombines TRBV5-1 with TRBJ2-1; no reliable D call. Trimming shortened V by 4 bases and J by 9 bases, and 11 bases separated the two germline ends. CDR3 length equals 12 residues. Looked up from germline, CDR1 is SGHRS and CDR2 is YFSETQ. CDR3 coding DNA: TGCGCCAGCAGCGCATCTAGGATTGAGCAGTTCTTC. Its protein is CASSASRIEQFF. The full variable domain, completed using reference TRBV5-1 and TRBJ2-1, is KAGVTQTPRYLIKTRGQQVTLSCSPISGHRSVSWYQQTPGQGLQFLFEYFSETQRNKGNFPGRFSGRQFSNSRSEMNVSTLELGDSALYLCASSASRIEQFFGPGTRLTVL.

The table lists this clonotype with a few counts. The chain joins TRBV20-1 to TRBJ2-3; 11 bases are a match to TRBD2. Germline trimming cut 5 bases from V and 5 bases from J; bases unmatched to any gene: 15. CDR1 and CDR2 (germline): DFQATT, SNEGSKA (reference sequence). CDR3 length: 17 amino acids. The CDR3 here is CSAPGTSGPNGVDTQYF. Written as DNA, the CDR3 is TGCAGTGCTCCCGGGACTAGCGGCCCTAATGGGGTAGATACGCAGTATTTT.

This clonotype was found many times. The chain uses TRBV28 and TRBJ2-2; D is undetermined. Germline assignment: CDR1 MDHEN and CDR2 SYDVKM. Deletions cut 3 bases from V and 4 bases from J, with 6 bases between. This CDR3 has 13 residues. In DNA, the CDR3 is TGTGCCAGCAGTTTGGCCCCCACCGGGGAGCTGTTTTTT. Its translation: CASSLAPTGELFF.

In nucleotides, the CDR3 is TGTGCCTGTTCGGGACAGGTGAACACTGAAGCTTTCTTT. The encoded protein is CACSGQVNTEAFF. The V and J genes are TRBV19 and TRBJ1-1; TRBD1 aligns across 8 bases. V shed 11 bases and J 0 bases; nucleotides not matched to a gene: 5. Germline V gene data show CDR1 as LNHDA and CDR2 as SQIVND (reference sequence). CDR3 length equals 13 residues. Supplemented by reference TRBV19 and TRBJ1-1, the full variable domain reads DGGITQSPKYLFRKEGQNVTLSCEQNLNHDAMYWYRQDPGQGLRLIYYSQIVNDFQKGDIAEGYSVSREKKESFPLTVTSAQKNPTAFYLCACSGQVNTEAFFGQGTRLTVV.

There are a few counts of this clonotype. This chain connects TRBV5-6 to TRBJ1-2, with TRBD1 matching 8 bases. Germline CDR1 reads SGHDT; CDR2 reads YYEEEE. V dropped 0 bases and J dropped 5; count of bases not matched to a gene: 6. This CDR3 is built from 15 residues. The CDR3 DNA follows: TGTGCCAGCAGCTTGGGGGGCGGGACAGGTTATGGCTACACCTTC. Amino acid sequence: CASSLGGGTGYGYTF. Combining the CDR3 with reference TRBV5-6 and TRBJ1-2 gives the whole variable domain DAGVTQSPTHLIKTRGQQVTLRCSPKSGHDTVSWYQQALGQGPQFIFQYYEEEERQRGNFPDRFSGHQFPNYSSELNVNALLLGDSALYLCASSLGGGTGYGYTFGSGTRLTVV.

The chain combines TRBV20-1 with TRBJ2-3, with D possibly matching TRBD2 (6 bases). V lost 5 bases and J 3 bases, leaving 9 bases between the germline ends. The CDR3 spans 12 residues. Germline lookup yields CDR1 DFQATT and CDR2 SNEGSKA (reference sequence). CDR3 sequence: CSAELATDTQYF. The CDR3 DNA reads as TGCAGTGCTGAACTAGCTACAGATACGCAGTATTTT.

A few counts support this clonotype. CDR3 sequence (DNA): TGTGCCAGCTCACGACCGGGGGGAATCACCGGGGAGCTGTTTTTT. It yields the protein CASSRPGGITGELFF. The chain links TRBV28 to TRBJ2-2; 7 bases line up with TRBD2. Germline loops: CDR1 MDHEN, CDR2 SYDVKM. The junction had 10 bases not matched to a gene; V was cut back by 8 bases and J by 4 bases. The CDR3 has 15 residues.

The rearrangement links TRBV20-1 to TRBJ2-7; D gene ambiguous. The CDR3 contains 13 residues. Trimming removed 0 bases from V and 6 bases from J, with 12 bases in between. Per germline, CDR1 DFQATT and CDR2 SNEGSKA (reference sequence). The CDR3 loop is CSAREGGLVEQYF. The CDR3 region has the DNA TGCAGTGCTAGAGAGGGTGGGTTGGTCGAGCAGTACTTC.

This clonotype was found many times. CDR3 in amino acids: CSASPGKGRETQYF. CDR3 nucleotides: TGCAGTGCTTCTCCCGGTAAGGGTCGGGAGACCCAGTACTTC. This sequence joins TRBV20-1 and TRBJ2-5, with no clear D. Germline CDR1 reads DFQATT; CDR2 reads SNEGSKA (reference sequence). The CDR3 is 14 residues long. The ends were cut back, 5 bases at V and 5 bases at J, with 18 bases in the middle.

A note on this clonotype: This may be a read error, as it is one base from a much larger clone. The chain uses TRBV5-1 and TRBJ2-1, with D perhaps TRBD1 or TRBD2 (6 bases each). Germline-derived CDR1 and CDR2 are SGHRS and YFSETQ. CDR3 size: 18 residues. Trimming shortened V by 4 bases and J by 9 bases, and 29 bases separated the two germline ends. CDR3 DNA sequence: TGCGCCAGCAGCCGGACCGTGTCGTGGGTACGGGGGCCCGGTGAGCAGTTCTTC. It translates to CASSRTVSWVRGPGEQFF.

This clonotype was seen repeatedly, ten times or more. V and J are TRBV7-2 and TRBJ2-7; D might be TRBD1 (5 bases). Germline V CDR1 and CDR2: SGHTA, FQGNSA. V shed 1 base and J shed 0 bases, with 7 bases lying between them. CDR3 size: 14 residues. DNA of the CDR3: TGTGCCAGCAGCTTAGACAGGTTCTCCTACGAGCAGTACTTC. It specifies CASSLDRFSYEQYF. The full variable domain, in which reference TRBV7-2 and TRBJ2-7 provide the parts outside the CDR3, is GAGVSQSPSNKVTEKGKDVELRCDPISGHTALYWYRQSLGQGLEFLIYFQGNSAPDKSGLPSDRFSAERTGGSVSTLTIQRTQQEDSAVYLCASSLDRFSYEQYFGPGTRLTVT.